Listed below are T cell receptor beta chains from one sample, sequenced in a study of blood T cell repertoires in COVID-19. The protocol was immunoSEQ multiplex PCR, while the TCRdb copy is restricted to in-frame clones and leaves out a portion. The sample lists 110,000 or so clones, roughly four fifths occurring once. The sequenced material came from peripheral blood. Source of these receptors: a woman in her seventies with acute or convalescent COVID-19. CDR3s include the opening cysteine and the closing phenylalanine or tryptophan. D genes are given only for firm matches. Some rows mark clone size as missing; the rest say once, few, many or name a class of expanded clone.

clone size	D gene	V gene	CDR3 length	J gene	CDR3 DNA	CDR3 protein
.	.	TRBV7-9	14	TRBJ1-1	TGTGCCAGCAGCTTACCCAGGGGGAACACTGAAGCTTTCTTT	CASSLPRGNTEAFF
.	TRBD1	TRBV19	18	TRBJ1-1	TGTGCCAGTAGTCCTGCACTTCGGCCCGGACAGGGGAACACTGAAGCTTTCTTT	CASSPALRPGQGNTEAFF
.	.	TRBV14	13	TRBJ2-3	TGTGCCAGCAGCCAAGGCGGGCGCGATACGCAGTATTTT	CASSQGGRDTQYF
.	.	TRBV2	15	TRBJ1-3	TGTGCCAGCATCCGCGACTTATACTCTGGAAACACCATATATTTT	CASIRDLYSGNTIYF
.	TRBD1	TRBV6-5	14	TRBJ1-1	TGTGCCAGCAGTTCCCCAGGGGGCAGCACTGAAGCTTTCTTT	CASSSPGGSTEAFF
.	TRBD1	TRBV3-1/TRBV3-2	15	TRBJ2-2	TGTGCCACCGGACAGGGGGCGGCTTTGTCCGGGGAGCTGTTTTTT	CATGQGAALSGELFF
.	TRBD1	TRBV28	15	TRBJ1-6	TGTGCCAGCAGTTTTACGCCAGGGGGGAATTCACCCCTCCACTTT	CASSFTPGGNSPLHF
.	.	TRBV6-1	15	TRBJ1-5	TGTGCCAGCAGTGAAAGTGGGAGCGGCGAGCAGCCCCAGCATTTT	CASSESGSGEQPQHF
.	.	TRBV6-2/TRBV6-3	17	TRBJ1-2	TGTGCCAGCAGTTACTCAAAGGACAGAGGGTGGCTCTATGGCTACACCTTC	CASSYSKDRGWLYGYTF
.	.	TRBV5-1	13	TRBJ1-2	TGCGCCAGCAGCTTACAGGAAAAAGTTGGCTACACCTTC	CASSLQEKVGYTF
.	TRBD1	TRBV15	16	TRBJ1-1	TGTGCCACCAGCAGAGAAGGAGGGGGCCGGCGCACTGAAGCTTTCTTT	CATSREGGGRRTEAFF
.	.	TRBV6-1	16	TRBJ1-4	TGTGCCAGCAGTGATCCCCTCTTTAGAACTAATGAAAAACTGTTTTTT	CASSDPLFRTNEKLFF
once	.	TRBV24-1	14	TRBJ2-2	TGTGCCACCAGTACACGGTTCGGGACCGGGGAGCTGTTTTTT	CATSTRFGTGELFF
.	.	TRBV27	15	TRBJ1-2	TGTGCCAGCAGTCCCAATGGGGCAGGTCTAGGGGGCTACACCTTC	CASSPNGAGLGGYTF
once	.	TRBV5-1	18	TRBJ1-5	TGCGCCAGCAGCTTGGCGAGGGAACGGCCGGAGAGCAATCAGCCCCAGCATTTT	CASSLARERPESNQPQHF
once	.	TRBV2	14	TRBJ1-3	TGTGCCAGCAGTAGACAGGACTCTGGAAACACCATATATTTT	CASSRQDSGNTIYF
.	TRBD2	TRBV20-1	14	TRBJ2-1	TGCAGTGCTAGTGGGCTAGCGGGAGTGGGTGAGCAGTTCTTC	CSASGLAGVGEQFF
few	TRBD1	TRBV5-1	16	TRBJ2-3	TGCGCCAGCAGCTTGACAGGGGGGAGTGAGACAGATACGCAGTATTTT	CASSLTGGSETDTQYF
.	TRBD1	TRBV25-1	13	TRBJ1-2	TGTGCCAGCAGTGACTGGGGACAGGATGGCTACACCTTC	CASSDWGQDGYTF
.	TRBD1	TRBV25-1	14	TRBJ1-6	TGTGCCAGCAGTGACGGACAGGATAATTCACCCCTCCACTTT	CASSDGQDNSPLHF
few	.	TRBV7-2	14	TRBJ2-7	TGTGCCAGCAGCCGGCCGGGACTCACCTACGAGCAGTACTTC	CASSRPGLTYEQYF
.	TRBD2	TRBV29-1	14	TRBJ2-3	TGCAGCGTCTCGGGGGGGGTACGGGCAGATACGCAGTATTTT	CSVSGGVRADTQYF
.	.	TRBV29-1	17	TRBJ1-2	TGCAGCGTTCAGTCCCTTAGCCAGGACTGGCATATTGGTGGCTACACCTTC	CSVQSLSQDWHIGGYTF
once	.	TRBV3-1/TRBV3-2	15	TRBJ1-3	TGTGCCAGCAGCCAAGCCGGGGGGGGAGGAAACACCATATATTTT	CASSQAGGGGNTIYF
few	TRBD2	TRBV28	14	TRBJ2-7	TGTGCCAGCAGTAACAGACTAGCGCCCTACGAGCAGTACTTC	CASSNRLAPYEQYF
.	.	TRBV28	16	TRBJ1-4	TGTGCCAGCAGTTTGACACCAGGTGCAACTAATGAAAAACTGTTTTTT	CASSLTPGATNEKLFF
.	TRBD1	TRBV5-1	16	TRBJ1-1	TGCGCCAGCAGCTTGGGGTCAACAGGGGGTGCCACTGAAGCTTTCTTT	CASSLGSTGGATEAFF
.	.	TRBV11-2	14	TRBJ2-2	TGTGCCAGCAGCTCACGGACTATCACAGAGGAGCTGTTTTTT	CASSSRTITEELFF